Ten or more counts support the clone carrying this T cell receptor beta chain. The sample's time point: newly diagnosed GD, antithyroid drugs for less than 3 months. There was RNA extracted from PBMCs, and the TCR library was made from it. The CDR3 sequence is 13 residues long. V lost 5 bases, J lost 6 bases, and 13 bases lay in between. Germline V gives CDR1 LGHDT, CDR2 YNNKEL (reference sequence). This entry belongs to a study of regulatory T cells in long-lasting Graves disease. The authors built TCR beta libraries using iRepertoire HTBI primers and Arm-PCR of CDR3 regions. One entry per CDR3 protein results from TCRdb running MiXCR on the multiplex PCR reads. The sample has 410,000 or so distinct CDR3 sequences; about 15% are singletons. These data also featured in a second study, about T cells in Graves' hyperthyroidism and ophthalmopathy.

The sample was peripheral blood mononuclear cells (PBMCs), taken at new diagnosis, from a patient treated with antithyroid drugs. The chain combines TRBV3-1 with TRBJ1-2, with D perhaps TRBD1 (6 bases). This TCR came from a woman aged 25 to 39 with Graves disease. CDR3 coding DNA: TGTGCCAGCAGCTACACAGGGAACGATGGCTACACCTTC. Translation gives CASSYTGNDGYTF.